This T cell receptor (beta chain) was sequenced for a study of metastatic and nonmetastatic thyroid tumors (dated by TCRdb to about 2020). General notes on the study: For patients with malignant and with benign thyroid disease, the researchers compared repertoires between peripheral blood samples and tumor or nodule tissue samples. Summary of the overall study and its limitations: TCR beta diversity was reported as significantly higher in malignant tumors than in benign nodules, in both blood and tumor samples.

The CDR3 goes from the cysteine to the phenylalanine over 14 residues. The DNA shown is the 42-base CDR3, in frame from base 1. For this chain, trimming is 4 bases at the V end and 8 bases at the J end, and the number of junction bases without a gene match is 8. Via the germline V gene, CDR1 is SGHDT and CDR2 YYEEEE. The library was made by PCR. The listed sequencing device is Illumina HiSeq 4000. The TCR beta-chain CDR3 region of each patient was profiled by high-throughput sequencing. In the original analysis: A classifier to discriminate distant-metastatic papillary thyroid cancer patients was built from CDR3 differences across clinicopathological groups. To measure repertoire diversity the researchers used the Shannon index, while the Morisita-Horn index served to gauge how similar the tumor and blood repertoires were. Through fastp at Q25 and MiXCR, TCRdb rebuilt clones from the public reads, retaining in-frame beta chains. The V and J calls, along with clone size, are taken from TCRdb and not from the paper's own processing. The sample table shows some 13,000 clones, and around a quarter are seen once. The ten largest clones represent roughly 20% of the sample.

As to this clone: Which antigen it targets is not known. No much larger clone exists at a distance of one base, and base qualities are not known.

Before undergoing thyroid surgery, none of the patients had been given any kind of treatment. The study retrospectively analysed patient clinical samples collected from about 2012 to 2019 using T-cell receptor beta sequencing. The sequencing input was tumor tissue. This TCR came from a female donor with papillary thyroid cancer or a benign thyroid nodule (not recorded which). Some clones in this sample may be carry-over from other donors' samples. Recombination connected TRBV5-6 to TRBJ2-1, with 8 bases in between that match TRBD1. This receptor has the CDR3 CASSLTGVVDEQFF. The DNA is as follows: TGTGCCAGCAGCCTGACAGGGGTGGTAGATGAGCAGTTCTTC.